Shown below are 21 T cell receptor beta chains from a single sample sequenced in a study of radiotherapy plus CTLA-4 blockade in lung cancer (dated 2018 in TCRdb). Library preparation used the immunoSEQ multiplex PCR assay. The clones in this table, taken by TCRdb from immuneACCESS, are in-frame only. Not every clone is retained; where verified, under half of the shortfall comes from an unresolved V gene, and the cause of the rest is unknown. The sample contains some 46,000 clones, roughly three quarters of them found a single time. Clones ranked in the top ten supply approximately 2.5% of the sample. This specimen consisted of peripheral blood, obtained from a patient treated with radiotherapy plus ipilimumab. The receptors derive from a human donor with non-small cell lung cancer whose response to radiotherapy plus ipilimumab could not be evaluated.

V gene TRBV4-2 combines with J gene TRBJ1-6; TRBD1 matches at 7 bases. CDR1 is LGHNA and CDR2 is YNFKEQ in the germline V gene. Trimming took 0 bases from V and 8 from J; bases not matched to a gene: 4. The CDR3 runs to 15 residues. The CDR3, as DNA: TGTGCCAGCAGCCAAGATCTACAGGGGCATTCACCCCTCCACTTT. Amino acids: CASSQDLQGHSPLHF.

This chain connects TRBV27 to TRBJ2-7, with 9 nucleotides matching TRBD2. Trimming cost V 4 bases and J 5 bases; bases outside gene matches: 3. Germline CDR1 MNHEY, CDR2 SMNVEV (reference sequence). The CDR3 is made up of 13 amino acids. The CDR3 sequence: CASSSRGGHEQYF. The CDR3 DNA follows: TGTGCCAGCAGTTCGCGGGGGGGCCACGAGCAGTACTTC.

This rearrangement joins TRBV7-3 to TRBJ2-3; the match to TRBD2 covers 7 bases. V lost 0 bases, J lost 2 bases, and 8 bases stayed unmatched. The CDR3 is 17 amino acids. Germline CDR1 reads SGHTA; CDR2 reads FQGTGA. The CDR3 DNA reads as TGTGCCAGCAGCTTAACAAGACTAGCTCTCACCACAGATACGCAGTATTTT. Protein sequence: CASSLTRLALTTDTQYF.

This rearrangement joins TRBV4-2 to TRBJ2-5; 11 nucleotides line up with TRBD1. Germline V lookup: CDR1 LGHNA, CDR2 YNFKEQ. This CDR3 comprises 15 residues. The junction had 13 bases not matched to a gene; V was cut back by 5 bases and J by 11 bases. The CDR3 is CASSNSDRGLLEQYF. The DNA of the CDR3 is TGTGCCAGCAGCAACTCGGACAGGGGGCTTTTGGAGCAGTACTTC.

This chain links TRBV5-1 with TRBJ2-5; 7 bases map to TRBD2. Germline values: CDR1 SGHRS, CDR2 YFSETQ. This CDR3 spans 17 amino acids. Unmatched junction bases numbered 15, after V lost 3 bases and J lost 4 bases. The CDR3 sequence is CASSSQATSWGGETQYF. The CDR3 region has the DNA TGCGCCAGCAGCTCGCAGGCCACTAGCTGGGGGGGAGAGACCCAGTACTTC. The full variable domain, rest sourced from reference TRBV5-1 and TRBJ2-5, is KAGVTQTPRYLIKTRGQQVTLSCSPISGHRSVSWYQQTPGQGLQFLFEYFSETQRNKGNFPGRFSGRQFSNSRSEMNVSTLELGDSALYLCASSSQATSWGGETQYFGPGTRLLVL.

V usage is TRBV6-6 and J usage is TRBJ1-2, with 11 bases identical to TRBD1. The J segment lost 3 bases and the V segment lost 6 bases, leaving 3 bases of the junction unmatched. The germline CDR1 and CDR2 sequences are MNHNY and SVGAGI (reference sequence). The CDR3 runs to 14 residues. The CDR3 DNA is TGTGCCAGCAGGTGGGGACAGGGGGACTATGGCTACACCTTC. It specifies CASRWGQGDYGYTF.

The genes are TRBV4-3 and TRBJ2-5; 7 nucleotides align to TRBD2. V lost 3 bases, J lost 3 bases, and 10 bases stayed unmatched. Germline assignment: CDR1 LGHNA and CDR2 YSLEER. The CDR3 has 16 residues. The CDR3 sequence is CASSQQFRAGEETQYF. For the CDR3, the DNA is TGCGCCAGCAGCCAGCAATTTAGGGCGGGGGAAGAGACCCAGTACTTC.

This clone was seen just once. The CDR3, as DNA: TGTGCCAGCAGCCCCACCCCCGGGACTAGCGGGTACAATGAGCAGTTCTTC. This translates into CASSPTPGTSGYNEQFF. This chain uses TRBV5-4 with TRBJ2-1, with 12 bases matching TRBD2. The V gene end was trimmed by 4 bases and the J gene end by 4 bases; junction bases not matched to a gene: 9. The CDR3 is 17 residues long. The V gene's germline CDR1 is SGHNT and CDR2 YYREEE (reference sequence).

The rearrangement joins TRBV7-3 to TRBJ2-5; tentative D call: TRBD2 (6 bases). V was shortened by 5 bases and J by 3 bases, with 13 bases between the two germline ends. The CDR3 has 14 residues. CDR1 and CDR2 from the germline V gene are SGHTA and FQGTGA. CDR3 nucleotide sequence: TGTGCCAGCAGCAAAGGAGGGCAGAAAGAGACCCAGTACTTC. Translated: CASSKGGQKETQYF.

A few counts support this clone. The V gene is TRBV2, the J gene TRBJ2-1, with 7 positions matching TRBD2. Losses at the gene ends were 7 bases for V and 8 bases for J; bases not matched to a gene: 14. The CDR3 consists of 15 residues. Looked up from germline, CDR1 is SNHLY and CDR2 is FYNNEI. DNA for the CDR3: TGTGCCAGCATTCCCTTAGCGGGTGGGGAGGATGAGCAGTTCTTC. Translating it yields CASIPLAGGEDEQFF.

The V call is TRBV11-2, the J call TRBJ2-7, with 7 bases matching TRBD1. V gave up 5 bases and J gave up 0 bases; unmatched junction bases: 7. This CDR3 is 15 amino acids long. From germline, CDR1 is SGHAT and CDR2 FQNNGV. The CDR3 DNA sequence: TGTGCCAGCAGCCCAGAGGGACAGACCTCCTACGAGCAGTACTTC. Translation: CASSPEGQTSYEQYF. Looking up the rest from reference TRBV11-2 and TRBJ2-7 gives the full variable domain: EAGVAQSPRYKIIEKRQSVAFWCNPISGHATLYWYQQILGQGPKLLIQFQNNGVVDDSQLPKDRFSAERLKGVDSTLKIQPAKLEDSAVYLCASSPEGQTSYEQYFGPGTRLTVT.

This clone has more than one count but fewer than ten. The chain employs TRBV6-1 and TRBJ2-3, with D maybe TRBD1 (6 bases). This CDR3 is 16 amino acids long. V lost 1 base and J 2 bases, leaving 13 bases between the germline ends. Germline values: CDR1 MNHNS, CDR2 SASEGT. Here the CDR3 reads CASSEGQERHTDTQYF. The CDR3 nucleotides read TGTGCCAGCAGTGAAGGACAGGAGAGACACACAGATACGCAGTATTTT.

V is TRBV6-5 and J is TRBJ1-4, with D perhaps TRBD1 (5 bases). The CDR3 totals 14 residues. Germline V gene sequence: CDR1 MNHEY, CDR2 SVGAGI. The V gene lost 5 bases and the J gene lost 3 bases, with 10 bases spanning the gap. The chain's CDR3 is CASSVTAANEKLFF. In DNA, the CDR3 is TGTGCCAGCAGTGTGACAGCTGCTAATGAAAAACTGTTTTTT.

The V and J genes are TRBV7-9 and TRBJ1-1; perhaps TRBD1 as D (6 bases). The CDR3 length is 15 residues. The V and J ends lost 1 base and 1 base respectively, with 10 bases between them. Germline CDR1 and CDR2: SEHNR and FQNEAQ (reference sequence). The CDR3 protein is CASSLVGGANTEAFF. DNA of the CDR3: TGTGCCAGCAGCTTAGTGGGGGGGGCGAACACTGAAGCTTTCTTT.

This chain uses TRBV30 with TRBJ2-7; 7 positions agree with TRBD2. Germline V CDR1 and CDR2: GTSNPN, SVGIG (reference sequence). This CDR3 comprises 14 residues. J was trimmed by 0 bases and V by 0 bases; bases with no gene match: 2. The CDR3 bases are TGTGCCTGGAGTGTCTGGACTAGCTCCTACGAGCAGTACTTC. Its protein product is CAWSVWTSSYEQYF.

The chain couples TRBV10-2 to TRBJ2-1; TRBD2 matches at 11 bases. J was trimmed by 0 bases and V by 5 bases; bases with no gene match: 12. CDR1 is WSHSY, CDR2 SAAADI, per germline. This CDR3 comprises 19 residues. CDR3 DNA sequence: TGCGCCAGCAGTCCCCAGGGACTAGCGGTCCTCAGCTCCTACAATGAGCAGTTCTTC. Its translation: CASSPQGLAVLSSYNEQFF.

This chain connects TRBV27 to TRBJ2-5; TRBD2 is a possible D gene (5 bases). CDR1 is MNHEY, CDR2 SMNVEV, per germline (reference sequence). This CDR3 has 14 amino acids. V lost 0 bases and J lost 5, with 10 bases in between. CDR3 amino acids: CASSLSPLVETQYF. The CDR3 nucleotides are TGTGCCAGCAGTTTATCCCCACTAGTGGAGACCCAGTACTTC.

The genes are TRBV5-8 and TRBJ2-1, with 8 bases matching TRBD2. The CDR3 has 14 residues. CDR1 and CDR2 (germline): SGHTS, YDEGEE. V lost 2 bases to trimming and J lost 7 bases; unmatched junction nucleotides: 5. The CDR3 DNA is TGTGCCAGCAGCTTTGGGACTAGAAAGAATGAGCAGTTCTTC. Its translation: CASSFGTRKNEQFF.

The V call is TRBV30, the J call TRBJ2-2; D perhaps matches TRBD1 (6 bases). V was cut by 0 bases and J by 2 bases, with 10 bases left in between. CDR1 is GTSNPN and CDR2 is SVGIG in the germline V gene (reference sequence). The CDR3 covers 15 residues. The CDR3 nucleotides are TGTGCCTGGAGTGTTCGGACAGCAAACACCGGGGAGCTGTTTTTT. Its protein product is CAWSVRTANTGELFF.

The genes are TRBV10-1 and TRBJ2-3, with D possibly matching TRBD2 (6 bases). Trimming removed 2 bases at V and 0 bases at J, with 9 bases between. The CDR3 spans 15 residues. Germline values: CDR1 WNHNN, CDR2 SYGVQD (reference sequence). CDR3 loop: CASSERAGSTDTQYF. For the CDR3, the DNA is TGCGCCAGCAGTGAGAGGGCGGGAAGCACAGATACGCAGTATTTT.

CDR3 residues: CASSLGQVPEQYF. CDR3 bases: TGTGCCAGCAGCTTAGGACAGGTTCCCGAGCAGTACTTC. This chain connects TRBV7-9 to TRBJ2-7; a possible D gene is TRBD1 (6 bases). Germline CDR1 is SEHNR and CDR2 is FQNEAQ (reference sequence). The CDR3 loop spans 13 amino acids. Deletions cut 1 base from V and 6 bases from J, with 10 bases between.